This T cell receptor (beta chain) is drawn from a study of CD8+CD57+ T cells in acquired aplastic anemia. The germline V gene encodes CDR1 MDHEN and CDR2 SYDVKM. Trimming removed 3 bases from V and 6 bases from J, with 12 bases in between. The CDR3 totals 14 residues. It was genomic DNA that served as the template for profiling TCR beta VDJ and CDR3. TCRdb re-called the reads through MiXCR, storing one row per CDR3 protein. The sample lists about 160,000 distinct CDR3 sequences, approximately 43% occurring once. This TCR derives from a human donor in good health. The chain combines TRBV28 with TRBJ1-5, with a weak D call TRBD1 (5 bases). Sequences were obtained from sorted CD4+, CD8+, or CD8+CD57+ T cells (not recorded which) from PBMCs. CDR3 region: CASSLEGLGQPQHF. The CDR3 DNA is TGTGCCAGCAGTTTGGAGGGGTTGGGTCAGCCCCAGCATTTT.